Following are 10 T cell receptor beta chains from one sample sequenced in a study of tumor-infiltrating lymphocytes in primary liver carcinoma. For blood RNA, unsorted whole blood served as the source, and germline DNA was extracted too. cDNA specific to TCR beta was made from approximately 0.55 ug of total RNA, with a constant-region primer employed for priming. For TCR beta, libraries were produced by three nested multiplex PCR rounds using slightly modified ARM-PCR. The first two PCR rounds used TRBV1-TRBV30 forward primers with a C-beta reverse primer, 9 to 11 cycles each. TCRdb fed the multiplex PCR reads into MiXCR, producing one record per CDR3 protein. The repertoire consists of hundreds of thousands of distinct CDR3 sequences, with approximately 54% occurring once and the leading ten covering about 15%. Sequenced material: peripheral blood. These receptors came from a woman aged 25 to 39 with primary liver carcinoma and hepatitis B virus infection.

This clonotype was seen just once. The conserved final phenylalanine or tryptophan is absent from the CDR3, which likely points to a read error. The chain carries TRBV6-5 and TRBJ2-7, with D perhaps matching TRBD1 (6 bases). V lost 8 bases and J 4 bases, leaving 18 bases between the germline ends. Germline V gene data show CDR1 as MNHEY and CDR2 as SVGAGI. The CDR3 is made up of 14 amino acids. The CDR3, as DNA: TGTGCCAGCGCAGGACGGGACACTTATTACGAGCAGTACTTA. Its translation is CASAGRDTYYEQYL.

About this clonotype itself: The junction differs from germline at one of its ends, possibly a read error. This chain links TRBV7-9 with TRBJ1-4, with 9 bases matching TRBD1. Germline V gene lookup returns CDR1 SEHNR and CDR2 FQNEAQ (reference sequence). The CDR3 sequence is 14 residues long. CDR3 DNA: TGTGCCGGCAGCCCCGGGACAGGGATTGAAAAACTGTTTTTT. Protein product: CAGSPGTGIEKLFF. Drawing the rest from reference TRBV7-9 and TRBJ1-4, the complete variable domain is DTGVSQNPRHKITKRGQNVTFRCDPISEHNRLYWYRQTLGQGPEFLTYFQNEAQLEKSRLLSDRFSAERPKGSFSTLEIQRTEQGDSAMYLCAGSPGTGIEKLFFGSGTQLSVL.

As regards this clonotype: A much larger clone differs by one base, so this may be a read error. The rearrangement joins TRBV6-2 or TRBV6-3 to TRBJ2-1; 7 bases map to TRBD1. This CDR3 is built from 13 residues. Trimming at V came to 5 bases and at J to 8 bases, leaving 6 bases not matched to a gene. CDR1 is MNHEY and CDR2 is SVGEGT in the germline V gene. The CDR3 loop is CASSKTGNDEQFF. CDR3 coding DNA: TGTGCCAGCAGTAAGACAGGGAACGATGAGCAGTTCTTC.

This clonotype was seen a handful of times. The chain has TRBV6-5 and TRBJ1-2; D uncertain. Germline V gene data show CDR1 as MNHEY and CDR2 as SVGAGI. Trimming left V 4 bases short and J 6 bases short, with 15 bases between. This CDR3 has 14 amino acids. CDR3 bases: TGTGCCAGCAGTTCCCCTACGACATGGAATGGCTACACCTTC. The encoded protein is CASSSPTTWNGYTF.

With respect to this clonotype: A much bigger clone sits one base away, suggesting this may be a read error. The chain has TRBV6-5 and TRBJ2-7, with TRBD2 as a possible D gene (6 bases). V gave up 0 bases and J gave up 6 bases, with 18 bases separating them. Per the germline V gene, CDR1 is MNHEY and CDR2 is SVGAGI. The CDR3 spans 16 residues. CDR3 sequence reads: CASSYSWTTGRSEQYF. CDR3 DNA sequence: TGTGCCAGCAGTTACTCTTGGACTACCGGGAGAAGCGAGCAGTACTTC.

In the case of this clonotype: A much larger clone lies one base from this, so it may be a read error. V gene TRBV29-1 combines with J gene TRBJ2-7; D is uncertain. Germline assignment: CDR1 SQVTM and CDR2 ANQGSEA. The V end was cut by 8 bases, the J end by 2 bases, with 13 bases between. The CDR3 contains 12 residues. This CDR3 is CSITRETYEQYF. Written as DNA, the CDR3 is TGCAGCATTACGCGAGAGACCTACGAGCAGTACTTC.

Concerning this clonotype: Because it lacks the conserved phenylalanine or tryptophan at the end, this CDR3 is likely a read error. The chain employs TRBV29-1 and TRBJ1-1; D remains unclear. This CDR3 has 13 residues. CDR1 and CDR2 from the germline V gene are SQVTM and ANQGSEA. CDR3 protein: CSVKPHPKTGAFL. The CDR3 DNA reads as TGCAGCGTTAAGCCTCATCCGAAGACTGGAGCTTTCCTT.

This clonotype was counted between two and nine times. The CDR3 coding sequence is TGTGCCACCGGAAGGGCTAACGAGCAGTACTTC. Its translation is CATGRANEQYF. V and J are TRBV30 and TRBJ2-7; D uncertain. Germline assignment: CDR1 GTSNPN and CDR2 SVGIG (reference sequence). Trimming pared 8 bases from V and 5 bases from J, leaving 13 bases between. This CDR3 region has 11 residues.

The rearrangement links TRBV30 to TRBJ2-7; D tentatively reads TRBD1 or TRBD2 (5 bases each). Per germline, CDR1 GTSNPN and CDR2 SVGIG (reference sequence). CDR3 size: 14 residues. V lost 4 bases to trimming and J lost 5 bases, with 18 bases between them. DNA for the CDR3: TGTGCCTGGAATGATGAGGGGCGAGGAAACGAGCAGTACTTC. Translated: CAWNDEGRGNEQYF.

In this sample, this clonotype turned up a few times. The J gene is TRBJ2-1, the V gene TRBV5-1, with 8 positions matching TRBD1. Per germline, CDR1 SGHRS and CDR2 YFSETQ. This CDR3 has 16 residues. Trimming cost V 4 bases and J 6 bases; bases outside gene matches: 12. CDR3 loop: CASSPEDREVRNEQFF. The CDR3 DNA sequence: TGCGCCAGCAGCCCCGAGGACAGGGAAGTCCGCAATGAGCAGTTCTTC. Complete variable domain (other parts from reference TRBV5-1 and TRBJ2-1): KAGVTQTPRYLIKTRGQQVTLSCSPISGHRSVSWYQQTPGQGLQFLFEYFSETQRNKGNFPGRFSGRQFSNSRSEMNVSTLELGDSALYLCASSPEDREVRNEQFFGPGTRLTVL.